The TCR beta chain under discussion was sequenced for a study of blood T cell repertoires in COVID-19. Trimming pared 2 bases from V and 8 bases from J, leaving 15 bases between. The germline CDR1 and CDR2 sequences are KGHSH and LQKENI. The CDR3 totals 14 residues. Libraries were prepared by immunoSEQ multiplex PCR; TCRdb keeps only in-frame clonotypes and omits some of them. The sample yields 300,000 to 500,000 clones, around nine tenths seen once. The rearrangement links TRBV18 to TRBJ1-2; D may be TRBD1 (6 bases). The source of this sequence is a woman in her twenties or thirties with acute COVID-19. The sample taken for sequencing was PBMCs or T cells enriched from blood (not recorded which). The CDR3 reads CASSPGGEPSGYTF. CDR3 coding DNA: TGTGCCAGCTCACCAGGGGGCGAGCCTAGCGGCTACACCTTC.